This T cell receptor (beta chain) was found in a study of post-analysis software for immune sequencing data (dated by TCRdb to 2014 to 2015). For context, the study as a whole: Disease courses on record covered relapsing-remitting, secondary progressive and progressive-relapsing multiple sclerosis, though some patients had no subtype annotation. The patient repertoires were compared against approximately eleven previously published healthy control repertoires obtained from donors aged roughly 6 to 28 years. A subset of samples was prepared in parallel using single-end sample barcoding, then pooled and co-amplified after Illumina adapter ligation. The investigation overall reported the following: The control group was slightly older than the multiple sclerosis patient group. Strong co-clustering of samples prepared in the same batch was shown by direct clustering with F measure, prompting a batch-effect correction. Significantly lower normalized Chao1 diversity was found in multiple sclerosis patients than in controls, suggesting substantial peripheral T-cell clonal expansion. Significantly higher frequencies in patients than in controls were found for roughly 5 TRBV segments, including TRBV5-6, TRBV5-1 and TRBV20-1.

At the junction V is shortened by 10 bases and J by 4 bases, with 7 bases in between. Its CDR3 holds 10 amino acids, cysteine through phenylalanine. The retained sequence is limited to the CDR3, 30 bases, with the frame set at the first base. To demonstrate the VDJtools post-analysis software, the study profiled TCR beta repertoires from the peripheral blood of about a dozen young patients with multiple sclerosis. The multiple sclerosis patients were children and adolescents between roughly 6 and 16 years of age. A remark on this clonotype: Its target antigen remains unknown. Base qualities are missing; no much larger clone stands one base away.

Library construction relied on PCR. The sequencer was an Illumina HiSeq 2500. Unique molecular identifiers were incorporated into TCR beta cDNA libraries to reduce PCR and sequencing biases. Per 1 to 10 million input T cells, some 500,000 cDNA molecules were obtained, such that each molecule approximated one T cell. The patient libraries were prepared and sequenced using the same protocol as the earlier healthy control dataset. Samples belonging to the same batch were prepared together, multiplexed and sequenced on a shared HiSeq lane. The original methods were these. MIGEC handled the raw barcoded reads, throwing out single-read molecular identifier groups before consensus assembly and CDR3 extraction. VDJtools was used for post-analysis of the clonotype tables, and diversity was normalized by down-sampling every dataset to the size of the smallest sample. To correct batch-related cross-sample contamination, repertoire overlap clustering matched CDR3 amino acid sequences but not nucleotide sequences. TCRdb applied fastp at Q25 and MiXCR to the public reads, then kept only in-frame beta chains. Rows are unified per CDR3 protein, each entry keeping the most common DNA and genes. TCRdb's processing, not the authors' own work, is the source of the V and J calls. Counted in this sample were over 700,000 distinct CDR3 sequences; 30% of them appeared once. The leading ten clones occupy roughly 0.53% of the sample.

The rearranged chain carries TRBV12-3 or TRBV12-4 and TRBJ1-1, with the D gene not clear enough to name. Sequencing input: blood. The sequence derives from a girl aged 5-17 years with multiple sclerosis. The bases are TGTGCCATCGGCGCCACTGAAGCTTTCTTT. Translation gives CAIGATEAFF.